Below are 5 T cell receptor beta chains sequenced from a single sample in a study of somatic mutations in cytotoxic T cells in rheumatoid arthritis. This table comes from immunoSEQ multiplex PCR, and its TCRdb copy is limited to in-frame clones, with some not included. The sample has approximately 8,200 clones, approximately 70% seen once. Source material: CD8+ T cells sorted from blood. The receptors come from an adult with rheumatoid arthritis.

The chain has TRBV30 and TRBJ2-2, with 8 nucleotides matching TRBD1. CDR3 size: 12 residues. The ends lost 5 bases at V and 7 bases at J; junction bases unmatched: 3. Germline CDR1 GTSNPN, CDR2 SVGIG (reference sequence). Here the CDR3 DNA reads TGTGCCTGGGGACAGGGTAGCGGGGAGCTGTTTTTT. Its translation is CAWGQGSGELFF. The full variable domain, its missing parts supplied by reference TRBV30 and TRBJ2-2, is SQTIHQWPATLVQPVGSPLSLECTVEGTSNPNLYWYRQAAGRGLQLLFYSVGIGQISSEVPQNLSASRPQDRQFILSSKKLLLSDSGFYLCAWGQGSGELFFGEGSRLTVL.

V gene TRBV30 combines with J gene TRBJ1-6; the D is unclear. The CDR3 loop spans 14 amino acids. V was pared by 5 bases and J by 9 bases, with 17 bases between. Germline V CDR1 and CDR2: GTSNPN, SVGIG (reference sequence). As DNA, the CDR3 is TGTGCCTGGGGTCGCGCTATGGCCGCTTCACCCCTCCACTTT. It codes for CAWGRAMAASPLHF. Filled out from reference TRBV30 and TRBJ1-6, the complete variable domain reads SQTIHQWPATLVQPVGSPLSLECTVEGTSNPNLYWYRQAAGRGLQLLFYSVGIGQISSEVPQNLSASRPQDRQFILSSKKLLLSDSGFYLCAWGRAMAASPLHFGNGTRLTVT.

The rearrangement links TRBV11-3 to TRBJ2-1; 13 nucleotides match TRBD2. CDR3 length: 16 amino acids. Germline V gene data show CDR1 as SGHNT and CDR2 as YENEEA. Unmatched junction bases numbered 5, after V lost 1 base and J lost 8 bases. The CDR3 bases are TGTGCCAGCAGCTTAGGGGGACTAGCGGGAAGGGATGAGCAGTTCTTC. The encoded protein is CASSLGGLAGRDEQFF.

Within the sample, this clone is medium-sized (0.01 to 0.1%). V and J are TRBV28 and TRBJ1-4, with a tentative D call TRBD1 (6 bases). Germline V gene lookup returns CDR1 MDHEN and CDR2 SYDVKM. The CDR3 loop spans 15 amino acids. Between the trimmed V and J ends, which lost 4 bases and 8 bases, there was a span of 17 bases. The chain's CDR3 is CASSSLLQGEEKLFF. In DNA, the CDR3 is TGTGCCAGCAGTTCCCTCCTACAGGGAGAGGAAAAACTGTTTTTT. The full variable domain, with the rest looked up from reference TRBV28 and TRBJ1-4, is DVKVTQSSRYLVKRTGEKVFLECVQDMDHENMFWYRQDPGLGLRLIYFSYDVKMKEKGDIPEGYSVSREKKERFSLILESASTNQTSMYLCASSSLLQGEEKLFFGSGTQLSVL.

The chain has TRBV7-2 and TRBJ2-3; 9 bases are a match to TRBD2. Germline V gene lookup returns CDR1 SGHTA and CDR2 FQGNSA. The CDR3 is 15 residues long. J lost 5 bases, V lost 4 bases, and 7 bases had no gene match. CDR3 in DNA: TGTGCCAGCAGCTCAATAGCGGGAGTTAAAGATACGCAGTATTTT. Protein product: CASSSIAGVKDTQYF.